Below, 28 T cell receptor beta chains from the same sample are listed, as sequenced in a study of CD8+CD57+ T cells in acquired aplastic anemia. Researchers used genomic DNA as the template to profile TCR beta VDJ and CDR3. One entry per CDR3 protein results from TCRdb running MiXCR on the reads. The repertoire has 150,000 to 200,000 distinct CDR3 sequences, 46% of them found once; the top ten carry around 2.9%. Sequenced input: sorted CD4+, CD8+, or CD8+CD57+ T cells (not recorded which) from PBMCs. The receptors come from a human donor in good health.

V is TRBV20-1 and J is TRBJ2-7; 10 bases agree with TRBD2. This CDR3 is built from 14 residues. The V and J ends lost 6 bases and 4 bases, in that order; junction bases with no gene match: 9. Germline V gene data show CDR1 as DFQATT and CDR2 as SNEGSKA (reference sequence). The CDR3 here is CSALGTSEAYEQYV. The CDR3 DNA is TGCAGTGCCCTTGGGACTAGCGAAGCTTACGAGCAGTACGTC.

This clonotype was seen a few times. The chain uses TRBV28 and TRBJ2-7, with 10 bases aligning to TRBD2. The length of the CDR3 is 16 residues. J was trimmed by 5 bases and V by 6 bases; bases with no gene match: 13. Germline V gene sequence: CDR1 MDHEN, CDR2 SYDVKM. This CDR3 is CASSPLGLAGVDEQYF. The DNA of the CDR3 is TGTGCCAGCAGCCCGCTAGGTCTAGCGGGAGTCGACGAGCAGTACTTC.

CDR3 bases: TGCAGTACTCCCGGGGAGGGGGGACGGAATCAGCCCCAGCATTTT. Translating gives CSTPGEGGRNQPQHF. The gene calls are TRBV20-1 and TRBJ1-5, with D possibly matching TRBD1 (6 bases). Trimming pared 8 bases from V and 4 bases from J, leaving 21 bases between. Germline CDR1 DFQATT, CDR2 SNEGSKA (reference sequence). The CDR3 extends over 15 amino acids.

This clonotype was seen a few times. The DNA is omitted, as the CDR3 cannot be located on it reliably, and the CDR3 follows TCRdb's listing. The chain couples TRBV10-3 to TRBJ2-2; TRBD1, the D gene given by the table, was not confirmed from the DNA. Germline V gives CDR1 ENHRY, CDR2 SYGVKD. The CDR3 numbers 15 amino acids, ends counted. The CDR3 protein is CASILEQGGTGELFF.

The V and J genes are TRBV11-1 and TRBJ2-6; D gene ambiguous. CDR3 length: 12 amino acids. Germline CDR1 reads SGHAT; CDR2 reads FQDESV (reference sequence). Trimming shortened V by 1 base and J by 5 bases, and 0 bases separated the two germline ends. CDR3 bases: TGTGCCAGCAGCTTAGGGGCCAACGTCCTGACTTTC. Translating it yields CASSLGANVLTF.

This clonotype was picked up many times. The chain joins TRBV9 to TRBJ2-1; 7 nucleotides match TRBD2. V shed 4 bases, J shed 7 bases, and the junction held 8 bases outside the gene matches. Germline V gives CDR1 SGDLS, CDR2 YYNGEE. The CDR3 spans 14 residues. CDR3 sequence reads: CASSHGLEGNEQFF. In DNA form, the CDR3 reads TGTGCCAGCAGCCACGGACTAGAGGGTAATGAGCAGTTCTTC.

At least ten counts were recorded for this clonotype. CDR3 loop: CASSLAGGQPQHF. In DNA, the CDR3 is TGTGCCAGCAGCTTGGCAGGGGGTCAGCCCCAGCATTTT. The gene calls are TRBV5-5 and TRBJ1-5, with 7 bases matching TRBD1. CDR3 length: 13 amino acids. Germline V gene sequence: CDR1 SGHKS, CDR2 YYEKEE (reference sequence). Losses at the gene ends were 0 bases for V and 6 bases for J; bases not matched to a gene: 0.

This clonotype was recorded at least ten times. V is TRBV20-1 and J is TRBJ1-1, with D tentatively TRBD1 (5 bases). The CDR3 loop spans 15 amino acids. The V end was cut by 3 bases, the J end by 1 base, with 15 bases between. Germline V gives CDR1 DFQATT, CDR2 SNEGSKA (reference sequence). The CDR3 region is CSASVPLGENTEAFF. CDR3 coding DNA: TGCAGTGCTAGTGTCCCCCTGGGGGAGAACACTGAAGCTTTCTTT.

This clonotype showed up many times. The chain is built from TRBV12-3 or TRBV12-4 and TRBJ1-1; 7 positions agree with TRBD1. This CDR3 is built from 13 residues. V was pared by 6 bases and J by 7 bases, with 8 bases of the junction left unmatched. Written as DNA, the CDR3 is TGTGCCAGCAGGGGGGGACAGAGGATTGAAGCTTTCTTT. This translates into CASRGGQRIEAFF.

This chain joins TRBV19 and TRBJ1-6, with a weak D call TRBD1 (6 bases). V lost 6 bases to trimming and J lost 8 bases, with 17 bases between them. The CDR3 runs 15 residues. Germline V CDR1 and CDR2: LNHDA, SQIVND (reference sequence). This chain's CDR3 is CASSSTSQGHSPLHF. The CDR3 DNA sequence: TGTGCCAGTAGCTCCACATCACAGGGCCATTCACCCCTCCACTTT.

This clonotype was detected many times. This sequence joins TRBV15 and TRBJ2-2; 10 nucleotides agree with TRBD2. This CDR3 is 18 amino acids long. From germline, CDR1 is LNHNV and CDR2 YYDKDF (reference sequence). Germline trimming cut 3 bases from V and 10 bases from J; bases unmatched to any gene: 17. CDR3 region: CATSRGNLAGVGQEELFF. The CDR3 DNA is TGTGCCACCAGCAGGGGGAATCTAGCGGGAGTGGGTCAGGAGGAGCTGTTTTTT.

A word on this clonotype: A read error may produce the germline difference seen at one junction end. The rearrangement uses TRBV2 and TRBJ2-3; D is unclear. CDR3 length: 16 amino acids. Germline-derived CDR1 and CDR2 are SNHLY and FYNNEI. The CDR3 coding sequence is TGTGCCAGCAGCGAAGCTACAGCTACACGCACAGATACGCAGTATTTT. Translating gives CASSEATATRTDTQYF.

The V gene is TRBV16, the J gene TRBJ1-6; D is undetermined. Trimming took 1 base from V and 9 from J, leaving 7 bases between them. The germline CDR1 and CDR2 sequences are KGHSY and FQNENV. The CDR3 spans 13 residues. CDR3 sequence reads: CASSQFSSSPLHF. The CDR3 DNA reads as TGTGCCAGCAGCCAATTTTCGAGTTCACCCCTCCACTTT.

In its sample, this clonotype was seen many times. This chain uses TRBV5-1 with TRBJ2-3, with TRBD2 matching 10 bases. Germline CDR1 reads SGHRS; CDR2 reads YFSETQ. The CDR3 runs to 17 residues. After removal of 0 bases from V and 0 bases from J, the junction contained 4 bases not matched to a gene. The CDR3 coding sequence is TGCGCCAGCAGCTTGGCCAGGACTAGCGGCAGCACAGATACGCAGTATTTT. It codes for CASSLARTSGSTDTQYF.

V gene TRBV2 combines with J gene TRBJ2-5; D is unresolved. The germline CDR1 and CDR2 sequences are SNHLY and FYNNEI. This CDR3 spans 11 amino acids. The V gene lost 8 bases and the J gene lost 2 bases, with 6 bases spanning the gap. The DNA of the CDR3 is TGTGCCAGCGATCAGCAAGAGACCCAGTACTTC. Translating it yields CASDQQETQYF. Variable domain in full (rest from reference TRBV2 and TRBJ2-5): EPEVTQTPSHQVTQMGQEVILRCVPISNHLYFYWYRQILGQKVEFLVSFYNNEISEKSEIFDDQFSVERPDGSNFTLKIRSTKLEDSAMYFCASDQQETQYFGPGTRLLVL.

CDR3 nucleotide sequence: TGTGCCAGCAGCTTGGGAGGGGATGAGCAGTTCTTC. Protein product: CASSLGGDEQFF. V and J are TRBV7-2 and TRBJ2-1, with 7 bases identical to TRBD2. Germline V gives CDR1 SGHTA, CDR2 FQGNSA. CDR3 size: 12 residues. Trimming at V came to 3 bases and at J to 8 bases, leaving 1 base not matched to a gene.

CDR3 protein: CASSQDHNVLTF. CDR3 bases: TGTGCCAGCAGTCAGGACCACAACGTCCTGACTTTC. This chain uses TRBV7-3 with TRBJ2-6; D gene uncertain. This CDR3 spans 12 amino acids. Looked up from germline, CDR1 is SGHTA and CDR2 is FQGTGA. With 6 bases removed from V and 9 bases from J, the gap between germline ends came to 9 bases.

Points on this clonotype: A much bigger clone sits one base away, suggesting this may be a read error. The V call is TRBV5-1, the J call TRBJ1-1; 7 bases agree with TRBD1. Germline-derived CDR1 and CDR2 are SGHRS and YFSETQ. V was pared by 3 bases and J by 1 base, with 6 bases of the junction left unmatched. The CDR3 totals 15 residues. The CDR3 coding sequence is TGCGCCAGCAGCTGGGGGACAGACGGGAACACTGAAGCTTTCTTT. Its protein product is CASSWGTDGNTEAFF.

This clonotype was seen a handful of times. This chain connects TRBV3-1 to TRBJ1-1; no reliable D call. Germline-derived CDR1 and CDR2 are LGHDT and YNNKEL (reference sequence). The V and J ends lost 5 bases and 5 bases respectively, with 15 bases between them. The length of the CDR3 is 14 residues. CDR3 nucleotides: TGTGCCAGCAGCTTTAACATCGGGTTAACTGAAGCTTTCTTT. Protein product: CASSFNIGLTEAFF.

Comments on this clonotype: A much larger clone differs from this one at a single base, so this may be a read error. The chain employs TRBV12-3 or TRBV12-4 and TRBJ1-4; D is ambiguous. The length of the CDR3 is 13 residues. Trimming took 8 bases from V and 8 from J, leaving 15 bases between them. CDR3 nucleotide sequence: TGTGCCAGCTCTGACAAGGGTCGCGAAAAACTGTTTTTT. This sequence encodes CASSDKGREKLFF.

This clonotype came up many times. The chain couples TRBV2 to TRBJ1-2; possibly TRBD1 for D (5 bases). The CDR3 has 13 residues. V dropped 4 bases and J dropped 5 bases, with 11 bases sitting between them. CDR1 and CDR2 from the germline V gene are SNHLY and FYNNEI. The CDR3 loop is CASSVETDYGYTF. The CDR3 DNA reads TGTGCCAGCAGTGTCGAGACAGATTATGGCTACACCTTC.

This clonotype was counted at least ten times. This sequence joins TRBV25-1 and TRBJ1-2, with TRBD1 matching 12 bases. The CDR3 covers 12 residues. The germline V gene encodes CDR1 MGHDK and CDR2 SYGVNS. After removal of 10 bases from V and 8 bases from J, the junction contained 5 bases not matched to a gene. The DNA of the CDR3 is TGTGCCACCAAGGGACAGGGGGCAGGCTACACCTTC. It yields the protein CATKGQGAGYTF.

This sequence joins TRBV24-1 and TRBJ2-5, with D perhaps matching TRBD2 (5 bases). This CDR3 contains 12 residues. The V gene's germline CDR1 is KGHDR and CDR2 SFDVKD. The V and J ends lost 9 bases and 5 bases respectively, with 12 bases between them. The DNA of the CDR3 is TGTGCCACCGGCGGGCCCGGGGAGACCCAGTACTTC. As protein: CATGGPGETQYF.

This rearrangement joins TRBV18 to TRBJ2-1; D gene ambiguous. V was trimmed by 2 bases and J by 7 bases, leaving 12 bases between them. Germline CDR1 is KGHSH and CDR2 is LQKENI. CDR3 size: 14 residues. CDR3 in DNA: TGTGCCAGCTCACCAGCTGGGGTGGGTAATGAGCAGTTCTTC. It yields the protein CASSPAGVGNEQFF.

In regard to this clonotype: This CDR3 is missing its conserved last phenylalanine or tryptophan, likely due to a read error. The chain joins TRBV2 to TRBJ1-5; TRBD1 agrees at 7 bases. The J call may be incorrect, as the DNA end agrees better with TRBJ2-3. This CDR3 is 14 amino acids long. Per germline, CDR1 SNHLY and CDR2 FYNNEI. In nucleotides, the CDR3 is TGTGCCAGCAGTGAAGGACAGGGCAATCAGCCCCAGTATCTT. It yields the protein CASSEGQGNQPQYL.

The chain couples TRBV3-1 to TRBJ2-3; TRBD1 matches 8 bases. The CDR3 runs to 15 residues. Germline CDR1 reads LGHDT; CDR2 reads YNNKEL (reference sequence). With V trimmed by 4 bases and J by 1 base, 4 bases remained unmatched. CDR3 loop: CASSRGQGGTDTQYF. CDR3 nucleotides: TGTGCCAGCAGCCGCGGACAGGGAGGCACAGATACGCAGTATTTT.

This chain joins TRBV6-5 and TRBJ1-5; 8 positions match TRBD1. Germline lookup yields CDR1 MNHEY and CDR2 SVGAGI. This CDR3 has 15 residues. Losses at the gene ends were 2 bases for V and 8 bases for J; bases not matched to a gene: 8. The CDR3 nucleotides are TGTGCCAGCAGTTACCGGGACAGGCCGACTGAGCCCCAGCATTTT. It specifies CASSYRDRPTEPQHF.

The chain links TRBV11-1 to TRBJ1-1; D uncertain. Germline CDR1 and CDR2: SGHAT and FQDESV (reference sequence). The ends were cut back, 3 bases at V and 0 bases at J, with 5 bases in the middle. This CDR3 contains 13 residues. CDR3 protein: CASSFDMNTEAFF. The DNA of the CDR3 is TGTGCCAGCAGCTTCGACATGAACACTGAAGCTTTCTTT.